Following are 2 T cell receptor beta chains from one sample sequenced in a study of blood T cell repertoires in COVID-19. Clones were sequenced by immunoSEQ multiplex PCR, and TCRdb holds only the in-frame ones, with some missing. The sample contains around 160,000 clones, 84% of which appear only once. Sequenced input: peripheral blood. These receptors originate from a human donor in a cohort sampled during active COVID-19.

The rearrangement links TRBV7-6 to TRBJ1-5, with 8 bases matching TRBD1. J lost 5 bases, V lost 4 bases, and 7 bases had no gene match. The CDR3 runs 15 residues. Per the germline V gene, CDR1 is SGHVS and CDR2 is FNYEAQ. CDR3 sequence: CASSSRTGQDQPQHF. The CDR3 region has the DNA TGTGCCAGCAGCTCCAGGACAGGGCAAGATCAGCCCCAGCATTTT.

The chain uses TRBV11-3 and TRBJ1-2; 7 bases align to TRBD1. The CDR3 has 15 amino acids. Germline CDR1 and CDR2: SGHNT and YENEEA. Trimming cost V 5 bases and J 7 bases; bases outside gene matches: 13. The DNA for the CDR3 is TGTGCCAGCAGCAGTTCAAGCAGGGGGACGGGTGGCTACACCTTC. It translates to CASSSSSRGTGGYTF.